This T cell receptor (beta chain) was captured by sequencing in a study of T cell responses to AZD1222 COVID-19 vaccine. This clone was counted only a few times. Its antigen is undetermined. Findings and caveats of the study: Repertoires were collected only later (after the peak T cell response had occurred). Two AZD1222 administrations were followed by greater Spike-specific TCR breadth and depth.

This CDR3 comprises 12 residues. The germline V and J ends were trimmed by 4 bases and 3 bases, with 7 bases remaining between them. The germline V gene has CDR1 SGHAT and CDR2 FQNNGV. The protocol was immunoSEQ multiplex PCR, while the TCRdb copy is restricted to in-frame clones and leaves out a portion. The table includes just under 90,000 clones, around 88% detected once. This receptor was taken from an adult in good health. Sample: peripheral blood, taken on day 0 of MenACWY control vaccination. This rearrangement joins TRBV11-2 to TRBJ2-7, with no clear D. CDR3 loop: CASSSRRYEQYF. The CDR3 bases are TGTGCCAGCAGCTCTAGACGCTACGAGCAGTACTTC.